The rows below give T cell receptor beta chains drawn from one sample of a study of shared clonotypes between healthy human individuals. Clones were sequenced by immunoSEQ multiplex PCR, and TCRdb holds only the in-frame ones, with some missing. The table includes approximately 1.9 million clones, around 95% detected once. The sequenced sample was naive CD8+ T cells from PBMCs. These receptors originate from a man between 18 and 35 years old in good health. Some clones in this sample may be carry-over from other donors' samples. CDR3s include the opening cysteine and the closing phenylalanine or tryptophan. The D gene is left open where the match is weak. A clone size is listed for some rows: how often the clone was seen (once, few, many), or a class if it is expanded.

.,.,TRBJ1-5,TRBV27,TGTGCCAGCAGTTTATGGGCAGGTCCCAATCAGCCCCAGCATTTT,CASSLWAGPNQPQHF
.,TRBD2,TRBJ2-1,TRBV9,TGTGCCAGCAGCCCAAACGGACTAGCGGGAGGGCGGGGTGGAAATGAGCAGTTCTTC,CASSPNGLAGGRGGNEQFF
.,TRBD1,TRBJ1-3,TRBV7-9,TGTGCCAGCAGCTTCCTGGACAGGGCTGGAAACACCATATATTTT,CASSFLDRAGNTIYF
.,.,TRBJ1-1,TRBV7-8,TGTGCCAGCAGCTTACGCACAGGGTACACTGAAGCTTTCTTT,CASSLRTGYTEAFF
.,TRBD2,TRBJ2-1,TRBV7-3,TGTGCCAGCAGCCGATCGAGGCGGGAGCGCAATGAGCAGTTCTTC,CASSRSRRERNEQFF
.,TRBD2,TRBJ2-2,TRBV25-1,TGTGCCAGCAGTGAAAGACTAGCGGCCGATAACACCGGGGAGCTGTTTTTT,CASSERLAADNTGELFF
.,TRBD2,TRBJ2-1,TRBV27,TGTGCCAGCAGACTCGGGACTAGCGGGAGCTCCTACAATGAGCAGTTCTTC,CASRLGTSGSSYNEQFF
once,.,TRBJ2-2,TRBV7-9,TGTGCCAGCAATGGGCTCAACACCGGGGAGCTGTTTTTT,CASNGLNTGELFF
.,.,TRBJ2-7,TRBV11-2,TGTGCCAGCAGCTCGCTGGGGAACGAGCAGTACTTC,CASSSLGNEQYF
.,.,TRBJ2-7,TRBV4-1,TGCGCCAGCAGCCATCAGGAGGGAGAGCAGTACTTC,CASSHQEGEQYF
.,.,TRBJ2-5,TRBV29-1,TGCAGCGTTGTTTTTTTGGGGACCCAAGGCCAGTACTTC,CSVVFLGTQGQYF
.,TRBD1,TRBJ2-3,TRBV6-6,TGTGCCAGCAGTCCGGGACAGACAGATACGCAGTATTTT,CASSPGQTDTQYF
few,.,TRBJ1-1,TRBV9,TGTGCCAGCAGCGCGTACGACAGAATGAACACTGAAGCTTTCTTT,CASSAYDRMNTEAFF
.,.,TRBJ1-1,TRBV9,TGTGCCAGCGCGAGGGGGGGGCACACTGAAGCTTTCTTT,CASARGGHTEAFF